This is a list of T cell receptor beta chains from one sample in a study of post-analysis software for immune sequencing data. TCRdb ran MiXCR on the PCR reads and lists one entry per CDR3 protein. This table holds roughly 650,000 distinct CDR3 sequences, over 45% found once. Material for sequencing was blood. The origin of the receptors is a girl aged 2 to 10 with multiple sclerosis. The CDR3 runs from the conserved cysteine through the conserved F or W. D genes are given only for firm matches. Some rows have no size entry. The others give once, few or many, or a class for an expanded clone.

clone_size	v_call	d_call	j_call	cdr3_aa	cdr3_nt
once	TRBV5-1	-	TRBJ2-1	CASSFGAGRNEQFF	TGCGCCAGCAGCTTCGGGGCAGGGAGGAATGAGCAGTTCTTC
-	TRBV12-3/TRBV12-4	TRBD2	TRBJ2-5	CASSYRGGIETQYF	TGTGCCAGCAGCTACCGGGGGGGCATAGAGACCCAGTACTTC
-	TRBV5-1	-	TRBJ2-3	CASSFPLDPGGTDTQYF	TGCGCCAGCAGCTTCCCGCTGGACCCAGGGGGCACAGATACGCAGTATTTT
-	TRBV27	-	TRBJ2-7	CASSLGLNEQYF	TGTGCCAGCAGTTTGGGACTGAACGAGCAGTACTTC
few	TRBV29-1	-	TRBJ1-2	CSVDPHRVGYTF	TGCAGCGTTGACCCCCACAGGGTTGGCTACACCTTC
few	TRBV11-2	TRBD2	TRBJ2-5	CASLGGTSGGNQETQYF	TGTGCCAGCTTAGGCGGGACTAGCGGGGGAAACCAAGAGACCCAGTACTTC
-	TRBV12-3/TRBV12-4	TRBD2	TRBJ2-1	CASSLMTSGSRYEQFF	TGTGCCAGCAGTTTAATGACTAGCGGGAGTAGGTATGAGCAGTTCTTC
-	TRBV5-1	TRBD2	TRBJ2-7	CASSSYTGTRDNYEQYF	TGCGCCAGCAGCTCCTACACCGGGACTAGGGACAACTACGAGCAGTACTTC
few	TRBV3-1	TRBD2	TRBJ2-7	CASSPTSGRVDEQYF	TGTGCCAGCAGCCCTACTAGCGGGAGGGTCGACGAGCAGTACTTC
few	TRBV14	-	TRBJ2-4	CASSQEQFPKNIQYF	TGTGCCAGCAGCCAAGAACAGTTCCCCAAAAACATTCAGTACTTC
-	TRBV3-1	-	TRBJ2-6	CASSQDSSFSGANVLTF	TGTGCCAGCAGCCAAGATTCGAGTTTCTCTGGGGCCAACGTCCTGACTTTC
few	TRBV7-2	TRBD1	TRBJ2-5	CASSLGQLGVETQYF	TGTGCCAGCAGCTTGGGACAGCTAGGGGTGGAGACCCAGTACTTC
-	TRBV9	TRBD1	TRBJ1-2	CASSGQGAFGYTF	TGTGCCAGCAGCGGGCAGGGGGCCTTTGGCTACACCTTC
-	TRBV7-3	-	TRBJ2-3	CASSFISSGDTQYF	TGTGCCAGCAGCTTCATTTCCTCGGGGGATACGCAGTATTTT
-	TRBV9	TRBD2	TRBJ2-3	CASSVDLAGASEGDTQYF	TGTGCCAGCAGCGTAGACCTAGCGGGGGCCAGTGAAGGGGATACGCAGTATTTT
-	TRBV20-1	-	TRBJ2-4	CSATRVSDIQYF	TGCAGTGCTACCCGGGTCTCCGACATTCAGTACTTC
-	TRBV11-2	TRBD2	TRBJ2-1	CASKASGINEQFF	TGTGCCAGCAAGGCTAGCGGGATCAATGAGCAGTTCTTC
few	TRBV5-6	-	TRBJ2-3	CASSATTITDTQYF	TGTGCCAGCAGCGCGACTACCATCACAGATACGCAGTATTTT
-	TRBV29-1	-	TRBJ1-2	CSVDWPGHGYTF	TGCAGCGTTGATTGGCCGGGGCATGGCTACACCTTC
few	TRBV6-6	-	TRBJ1-2	CASKMSEKRSGYTF	TGTGCCAGCAAGATGTCGGAGAAAAGAAGTGGCTACACCTTC
-	TRBV20-1	TRBD2	TRBJ2-3	CSARDPSGGSTDTQYF	TGCAGTGCTAGAGATCCCAGCGGGGGAAGCACAGATACGCAGTATTTT